Sequencing of this T cell receptor beta chain was carried out in a study of regulatory and conventional T cells in RAG deficiency. Regarding the study as a whole: Shorter CDR3s in all patient subsets; >85% Treg-Tconv overlap in Omenn. These Omenn syndrome Treg sorts may hold peripherally activated cells instead. Omenn syndrome and CID/AS patients had approximately 100-fold fewer unique Treg TCR beta sequences, versus roughly 10-fold elsewhere.

V was shortened by 7 bases and J by 6 bases, with 18 bases between the two germline ends. The germline V gene encodes CDR1 MNHEY and CDR2 SMNVEV (reference sequence). There are 14 residues in the CDR3. TCRdb keeps only in-frame clones here, not all; method: immunoSEQ multiplex PCR. The table records tens of thousands of clones, over 80% of them present only once. Comments on this clone: Antigen: not known.

Another study also made use of these data, one on regulatory T cells. That study reports: Amplification used 52 TRBV primers and 13 TRBJ primers. Patient repertoires had restricted TRB V-J pairs and skewed V and J usage, most in Tregs.

This clonotype was sampled from a human donor in good health. Sequencing was carried out using CD8+ T cells sorted from blood. The chain recombines TRBV27 with TRBJ1-1; D uncertain. The DNA of the CDR3 is TGTGCCAGCATAGCAGCTGGGTCGGCTTCTGAAGCTTTCTTT. The encoded protein is CASIAAGSASEAFF.